These 7 T cell receptor beta chains came from one sample sequenced in a study of blood T cell repertoires in COVID-19. Clones were sequenced by immunoSEQ multiplex PCR, and TCRdb holds only the in-frame ones, with some missing. The top ten clones hold roughly 2.5% of a sample with fewer than 200,000 clones, 70% to 90% of them seen once. Source material: peripheral blood. These receptors were collected from a man between 35 and 55 years old with active or convalescent COVID-19.

The V and J genes are TRBV2 and TRBJ2-7; tentative D call: TRBD1 (6 bases). Germline V gene sequence: CDR1 SNHLY, CDR2 FYNNEI. CDR3 length equals 15 residues. V was pared by 3 bases and J by 3 bases, with 15 bases between. CDR3 protein: CASSDGGQGSYEQYF. The DNA for the CDR3 is TGTGCCAGCAGTGACGGTGGTCAGGGGAGCTACGAGCAGTACTTC.

V gene TRBV21-1 combines with J gene TRBJ2-2; no check of the table's D call, TRBD1, against the DNA was made. TRBV21-1 is a pseudogene locus. The CDR3 loop spans 16 amino acids. The chain's CDR3 is CASSKDKGPQTGELFF. In DNA, the CDR3 is TGTGCCAGCAGCAAAGATAAGGGGCCACAAACCGGGGAGCTGTTTTTT.

The CDR3 DNA is TGTGCCAGTAGCGACACCTTTAACTATGGCTACACCTTC. Translation: CASSDTFNYGYTF. V and J are TRBV19 and TRBJ1-2; D remains unclear. Germline assignment: CDR1 LNHDA and CDR2 SQIVND (reference sequence). This CDR3 is built from 13 residues. The V end was cut by 6 bases, the J end by 1 base, with 9 bases between.

J is TRBJ2-4 and V is TRBV15; TRBD2 agrees at 11 bases. V lost 3 bases to trimming and J lost 6 bases; unmatched junction nucleotides: 7. The length of the CDR3 is 16 residues. In germline, CDR1 is LNHNV, CDR2 YYDKDF (reference sequence). As DNA, the CDR3 is TGTGCCACCAGCAGCAATCTTGGGACTAGCGGAAACATTCAGTACTTC. It codes for CATSSNLGTSGNIQYF. Complete variable domain (other parts from reference TRBV15 and TRBJ2-4): DAMVIQNPRYQVTQFGKPVTLSCSQTLNHNVMYWYQQKSSQAPKLLFHYYDKDFNNEADTPDNFQSRRPNTSFCFLDIRSPGLGDTAMYLCATSSNLGTSGNIQYFGAGTRLSVL.

V is TRBV7-2 and J is TRBJ2-5, with 12 bases fitting TRBD1. Germline V gives CDR1 SGHTA, CDR2 FQGNSA. After removal of 7 bases from V and 5 bases from J, the junction contained 8 bases not matched to a gene. The CDR3 consists of 15 residues. CDR3 in DNA: TGTGCCAGCACCCCCGGGACAGGGGGCGAGGAGACCCAGTACTTC. This codes for CASTPGTGGEETQYF. Complete variable domain (other parts from reference TRBV7-2 and TRBJ2-5): GAGVSQSPSNKVTEKGKDVELRCDPISGHTALYWYRQSLGQGLEFLIYFQGNSAPDKSGLPSDRFSAERTGGSVSTLTIQRTQQEDSAVYLCASTPGTGGEETQYFGPGTRLLVL.

The V gene is TRBV7-8, the J gene TRBJ2-3, with TRBD1 identical over 9 bases. This CDR3 is 16 amino acids long. V lost 5 bases to trimming and J lost 0 bases; unmatched junction nucleotides: 6. Germline V lookup: CDR1 SGHVS, CDR2 FQNEAQ. The CDR3, as DNA: TGTGCCAGCAGCGTTGGGACAGGGAAAAGCACAGATACGCAGTATTTT. Translated, it gives CASSVGTGKSTDTQYF.

The chain has TRBV12-5 and TRBJ1-1; D perhaps matches TRBD1 (5 bases). This CDR3 has 15 residues. Germline V gives CDR1 LGHNT, CDR2 FRNRAP. The V and J ends lost 0 bases and 2 bases respectively, with 10 bases between them. CDR3 sequence: CASGLVLGGNTEAFF. The CDR3 region has the DNA TGTGCTAGTGGTTTGGTACTGGGGGGAAACACTGAAGCTTTCTTT.